The rows below give T cell receptor beta chains drawn from one sample of a study of T-cell reconstitution after alpha-beta-depleted transplantation in children. TCRdb reprocessed the PCR reads via MiXCR and lists one record per CDR3 protein. The sample contains about 610,000 distinct CDR3 sequences, 8% to 11% of which appear only once. The sequences come from PBMCs from the stem cell graft donor, collected from the stem cell graft. These receptors originate from a human donor who donated a stem cell graft to a child with acute myeloid leukemia. Both conserved end residues are part of each CDR3. Fields, in order: D gene, V gene, J gene, clone size, CDR3 protein. The D gene is left open where the match is weak. Where a row states a size, it is once, few, many or the class of an expanded clone; other rows omit it.

-	TRBV5-6	TRBJ1-1	-	CASSPYRLDGTEAFF
-	TRBV18	TRBJ2-7	-	CASSPESLGEQYF
TRBD2	TRBV5-1	TRBJ2-1	many	CASSLPLSGRADEQFF
-	TRBV12-3/TRBV12-4	TRBJ2-5	many	CASSLSKETQYF
TRBD1	TRBV12-3/TRBV12-4	TRBJ2-6	-	CASSLRAGGLTLPPLSGANVLTF
-	TRBV28	TRBJ2-1	many	CATIPLSGGAGDEQFF
-	TRBV20-1	TRBJ2-1	many	CSATGRYNEQFF
-	TRBV18	TRBJ2-1	-	CASSPSRAWPPSEQFF
-	TRBV12-3/TRBV12-4	TRBJ2-5	many	CASSQGIRIQETQYF
TRBD2	TRBV6-2/TRBV6-3	TRBJ2-4	-	CASRGGAKNIQYF